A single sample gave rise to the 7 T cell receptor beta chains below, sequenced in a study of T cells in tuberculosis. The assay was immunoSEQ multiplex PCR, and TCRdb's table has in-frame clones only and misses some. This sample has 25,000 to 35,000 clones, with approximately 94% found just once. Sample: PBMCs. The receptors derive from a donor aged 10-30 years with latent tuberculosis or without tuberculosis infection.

The CDR3 loop reads CATSPPGYSNQPQHF. The CDR3 DNA reads as TGTGCCACCTCCCCGCCGGGTTATAGCAATCAGCCCCAGCATTTT. V and J are TRBV28 and TRBJ1-5; D call uncertain. Trimming left V 10 bases short and J 0 bases short, with 16 bases between. Germline CDR1 MDHEN, CDR2 SYDVKM. The CDR3 runs to 15 residues.

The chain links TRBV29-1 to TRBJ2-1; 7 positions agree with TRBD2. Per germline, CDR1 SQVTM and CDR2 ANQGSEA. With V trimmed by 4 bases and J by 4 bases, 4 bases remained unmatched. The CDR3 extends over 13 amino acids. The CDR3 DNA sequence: TGCAGCGTTGCCTGGGGAGGGTACAATGAGCAGTTCTTC. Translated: CSVAWGGYNEQFF.

The CDR3 reads CASSLWGSGRLYEQYF. The CDR3, as DNA: TGTGCCAGCAGCTTATGGGGTAGCGGGAGGCTCTACGAGCAGTACTTC. The V call is TRBV11-2, the J call TRBJ2-7, with 10 bases fitting TRBD2. The CDR3 has 16 amino acids. V was pared by 2 bases and J by 3 bases, with 7 bases of the junction left unmatched. Germline V gene lookup returns CDR1 SGHAT and CDR2 FQNNGV.

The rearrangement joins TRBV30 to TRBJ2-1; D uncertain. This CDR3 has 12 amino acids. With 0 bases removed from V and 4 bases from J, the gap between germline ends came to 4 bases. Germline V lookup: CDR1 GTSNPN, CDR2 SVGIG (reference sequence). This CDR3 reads CAWSVQYNEQFF. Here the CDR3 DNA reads TGTGCCTGGAGTGTACAATACAATGAGCAGTTCTTC. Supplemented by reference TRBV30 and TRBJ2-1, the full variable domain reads SQTIHQWPATLVQPVGSPLSLECTVEGTSNPNLYWYRQAAGRGLQLLFYSVGIGQISSEVPQNLSASRPQDRQFILSSKKLLLSDSGFYLCAWSVQYNEQFFGPGTRLTVL.

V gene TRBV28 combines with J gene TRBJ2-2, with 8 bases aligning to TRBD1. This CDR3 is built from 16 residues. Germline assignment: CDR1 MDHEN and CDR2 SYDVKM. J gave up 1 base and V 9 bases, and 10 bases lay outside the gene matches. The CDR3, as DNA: TGTGCCAGTCTGCCTCAGGGGGCTCAGAACACCGGGGAGCTGTTTTTT. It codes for CASLPQGAQNTGELFF. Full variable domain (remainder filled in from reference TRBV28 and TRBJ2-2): DVKVTQSSRYLVKRTGEKVFLECVQDMDHENMFWYRQDPGLGLRLIYFSYDVKMKEKGDIPEGYSVSREKKERFSLILESASTNQTSMYLCASLPQGAQNTGELFFGEGSRLTVL.

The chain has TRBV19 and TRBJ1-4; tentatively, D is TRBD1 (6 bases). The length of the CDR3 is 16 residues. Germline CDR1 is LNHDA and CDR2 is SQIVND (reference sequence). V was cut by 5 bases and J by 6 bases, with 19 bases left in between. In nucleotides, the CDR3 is TGTGCCAGTAGTCCCCACCAACAGGGTTGGGATGAAAAACTGTTTTTT. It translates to CASSPHQQGWDEKLFF.

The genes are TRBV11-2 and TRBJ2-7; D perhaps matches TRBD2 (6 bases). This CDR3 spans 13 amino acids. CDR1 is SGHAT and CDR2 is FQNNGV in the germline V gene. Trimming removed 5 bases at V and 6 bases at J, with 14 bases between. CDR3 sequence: CASSPGGLSEQYF. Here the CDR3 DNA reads TGTGCCAGCAGCCCTGGGGGGTTAAGCGAGCAGTACTTC.